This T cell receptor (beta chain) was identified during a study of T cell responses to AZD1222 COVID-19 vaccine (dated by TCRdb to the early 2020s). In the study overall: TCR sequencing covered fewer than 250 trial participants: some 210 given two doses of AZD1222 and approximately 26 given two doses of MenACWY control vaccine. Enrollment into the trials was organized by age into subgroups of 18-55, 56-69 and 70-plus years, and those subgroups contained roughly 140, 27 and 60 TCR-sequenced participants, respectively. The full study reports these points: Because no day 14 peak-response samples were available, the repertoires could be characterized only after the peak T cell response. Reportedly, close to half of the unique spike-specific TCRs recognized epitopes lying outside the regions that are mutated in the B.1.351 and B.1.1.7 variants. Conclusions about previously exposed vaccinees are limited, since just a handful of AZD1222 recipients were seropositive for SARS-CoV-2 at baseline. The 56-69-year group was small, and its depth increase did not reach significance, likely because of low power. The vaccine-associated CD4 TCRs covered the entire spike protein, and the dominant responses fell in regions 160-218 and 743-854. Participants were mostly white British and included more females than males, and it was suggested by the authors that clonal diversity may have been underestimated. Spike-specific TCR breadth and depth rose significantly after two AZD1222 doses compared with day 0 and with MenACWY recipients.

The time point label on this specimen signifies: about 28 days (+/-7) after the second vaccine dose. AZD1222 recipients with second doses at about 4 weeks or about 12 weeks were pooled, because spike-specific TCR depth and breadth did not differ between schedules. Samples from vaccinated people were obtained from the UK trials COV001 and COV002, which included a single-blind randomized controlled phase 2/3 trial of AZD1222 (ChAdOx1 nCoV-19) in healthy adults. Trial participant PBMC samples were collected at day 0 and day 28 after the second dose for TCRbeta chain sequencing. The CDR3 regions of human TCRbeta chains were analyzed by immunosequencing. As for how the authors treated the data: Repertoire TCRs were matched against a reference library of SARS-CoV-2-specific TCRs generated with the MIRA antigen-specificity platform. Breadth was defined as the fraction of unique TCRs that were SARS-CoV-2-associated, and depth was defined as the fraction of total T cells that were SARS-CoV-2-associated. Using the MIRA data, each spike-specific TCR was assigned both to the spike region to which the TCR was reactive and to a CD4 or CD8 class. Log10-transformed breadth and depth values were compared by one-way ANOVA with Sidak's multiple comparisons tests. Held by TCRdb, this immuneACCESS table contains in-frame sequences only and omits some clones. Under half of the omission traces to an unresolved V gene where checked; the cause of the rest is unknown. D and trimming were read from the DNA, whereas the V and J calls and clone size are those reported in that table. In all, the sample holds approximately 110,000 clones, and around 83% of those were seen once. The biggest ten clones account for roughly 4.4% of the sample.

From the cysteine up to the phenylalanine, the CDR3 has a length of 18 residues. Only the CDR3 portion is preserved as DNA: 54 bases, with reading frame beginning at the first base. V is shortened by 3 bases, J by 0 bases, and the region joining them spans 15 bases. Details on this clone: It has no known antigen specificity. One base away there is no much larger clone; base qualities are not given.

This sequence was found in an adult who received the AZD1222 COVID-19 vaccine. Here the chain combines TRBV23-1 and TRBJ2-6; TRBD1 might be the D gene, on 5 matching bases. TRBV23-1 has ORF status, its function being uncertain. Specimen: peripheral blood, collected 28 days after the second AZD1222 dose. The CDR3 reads CASSHTDSASSGANVLTF. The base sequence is TGCGCCAGCAGTCACACCGACAGCGCCTCCTCTGGGGCCAACGTCCTGACTTTC.